The clone carrying this T cell receptor (beta chain) was picked up many times. Synthesis of cDNA used 5'RACE (with 10-nucleotide random UMIs). TCRdb re-analysed the 5' RACE reads in MiXCR, keeping a single row per CDR3 protein. The sample records about 49,000 distinct CDR3 sequences, approximately 9.1% being singletons. Time point given: longitudinal time-point 1 (baseline). Volunteers at a blood bank in Maryland, USA, were the healthy controls. The data derive from a study of neurological immune-mediated disorders. This CDR3 has 14 amino acids. V lost 6 bases to trimming and J lost 8 bases; unmatched junction nucleotides: 5. CDR1 is MNHEY and CDR2 is SVGEGT in the germline V gene.

The chain combines TRBV6-2 or TRBV6-3 with TRBJ2-1; 12 bases are a match to TRBD1. The sequence was collected from a woman between 40 and 50 years old in good health. The sample taken for sequencing was PBMCs. The CDR3, as DNA: TGTGCCAGCAGGCGGGGACAGGGGGCAGATGAGCAGTTCTTC. Protein product: CASRRGQGADEQFF.